The sequence of this T cell receptor (beta chain) was determined in a study of cytomegalovirus exposure and HLA in healthy donors. Of note for this clone: What it binds is not known.

There are 18 residues in the CDR3. The germline CDR1 and CDR2 sequences are SGHTA and FQGNSA. Trimming cost V 3 bases and J 0 bases, with 17 bases left between them. This table comes from immunoSEQ multiplex PCR, and its TCRdb copy is limited to in-frame clones, with some not included. Counted here are 200,000 to 250,000 clones, under 95% occurring once; the ten biggest clones make up roughly 1%. General study findings and limits: It was approximately 150 TCR beta chains that were listed as cytomegalovirus-associated. It was confirmed in vitro that a few of the CMV-associated chains were specific for CMV antigens.

The sample comprised PBMCs. This chain uses TRBV7-2 with TRBJ2-2, with TRBD1 as a possible D gene (6 bases). The TCR sequence derives from a woman in her late teens or twenties in good health and CMV-seronegative. The chain's CDR3 is CASSFQQGTSANTGELFF. Here the CDR3 DNA reads TGTGCCAGCAGCTTTCAACAGGGCACCTCCGCGAACACCGGGGAGCTGTTTTTT. The whole variable domain, remainder taken from reference TRBV7-2 and TRBJ2-2, is GAGVSQSPSNKVTEKGKDVELRCDPISGHTALYWYRQSLGQGLEFLIYFQGNSAPDKSGLPSDRFSAERTGGSVSTLTIQRTQQEDSAVYLCASSFQQGTSANTGELFFGEGSRLTVL.